This entry describes one TCR beta chain. This entry belongs to a study of T cell changes during pregnancy in multiple sclerosis. V lost 2 bases and J lost 4; bases outside the gene matches: 6. Germline CDR1 GTSNPN, CDR2 SVGIG (reference sequence). The CDR3 is made up of 15 amino acids. Only in-frame clones appear in the TCRdb table, and some are missing; sequencing was by immunoSEQ multiplex PCR. The sample yields more than 80,000 clones, around 96% seen once. The sequence was collected from a female donor with multiple sclerosis, enrolled in a pregnancy study. V is TRBV30 and J is TRBJ2-3; 10 nucleotides agree with TRBD1. The sample here was peripheral blood, taken in the second trimester of pregnancy. CDR3 nucleotides: TGTGCCTGGAGTACTACCGGGACAGGGGCAGATACGCAGTATTTT. Translation: CAWSTTGTGADTQYF. Variable domain in full (rest from reference TRBV30 and TRBJ2-3): SQTIHQWPATLVQPVGSPLSLECTVEGTSNPNLYWYRQAAGRGLQLLFYSVGIGQISSEVPQNLSASRPQDRQFILSSKKLLLSDSGFYLCAWSTTGTGADTQYFGPGTRLTVL.